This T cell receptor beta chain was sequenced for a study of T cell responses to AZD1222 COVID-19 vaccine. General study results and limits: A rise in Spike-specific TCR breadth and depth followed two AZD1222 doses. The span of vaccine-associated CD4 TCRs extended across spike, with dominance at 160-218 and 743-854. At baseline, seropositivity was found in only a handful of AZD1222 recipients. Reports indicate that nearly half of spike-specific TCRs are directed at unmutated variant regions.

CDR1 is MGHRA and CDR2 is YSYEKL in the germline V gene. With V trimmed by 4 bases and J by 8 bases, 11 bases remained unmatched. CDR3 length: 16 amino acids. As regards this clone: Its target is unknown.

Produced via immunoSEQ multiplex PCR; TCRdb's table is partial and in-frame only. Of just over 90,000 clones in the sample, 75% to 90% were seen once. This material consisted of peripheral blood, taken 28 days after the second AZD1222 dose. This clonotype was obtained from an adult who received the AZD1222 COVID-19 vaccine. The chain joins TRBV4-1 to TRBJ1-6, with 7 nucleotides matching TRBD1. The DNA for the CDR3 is TGCGCCAGCAGCCGAACCGGGACAGAGAATGATTCACCCCTCCACTTT. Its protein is CASSRTGTENDSPLHF.